A selection of T cell receptor beta chains follows, all from one sample in a study of graft-versus-host responses after intestinal transplantation. Sequenced by immunoSEQ multiplex PCR; TCRdb stores in-frame clones only, minus some. The sample shows 85,000 to 100,000 clones, 90% of them seen only once. What these receptors recognize is not known. Sequenced here: unstimulated CD4+ T cells sorted from spleen or lymph node cells, sampled before intestinal transplant. These receptors were collected from a human donor who received an intestinal transplant. The conserved cysteine and the conserved F or W are not part of the CDR3 here. A row's size may be missing; if present it is once, few, many or a size class.

V | size | CDR3
TRBV11-2 | - | ASSLAGLSSYNEQF
TRBV10-3 | - | AIMRTGSYEQY
TRBV9 | - | ASSVDPINTGELF
TRBV6-1 | - | ASSEIFVGGLNYGYT
TRBV19 | once | ASRPTEGAPDNSPLH
TRBV11-2 | - | ASSPPGAPLH
TRBV6-6 | - | ASSYSGPFGNQPQH
TRBV15 | - | ATSSRRLAGLDEQY
TRBV6-1 | - | ASIRTGTNQPQH
TRBV18 | - | ASSPLDSKSSYNSPLH
TRBV7-3 | - | ASSLRRGDSYNEQF
TRBV7-9 | - | ASTNGDEAF
TRBV9 | - | ASSLGPSSYNSPLH
TRBV19 | - | ASRGERGRNTGELF
TRBV6-6 | - | ASSTGTGGEAF
TRBV11-3 | - | ASSLDNSYEQY
TRBV5-1 | - | ASSLPQGSYNEQF
TRBV19 | - | ASSIDPGAYEQY
TRBV23-1 | - | ASTYRGDGYT
TRBV6-5 | - | ASSYFSTGGTEAF
TRBV2 | - | ASSERSGGSYEQY
TRBV4-2 | - | ASSHPSGANVLT
TRBV10-3 | - | AIIDDRPGEAF
TRBV2 | few | ASSAGLALEQY
TRBV14 | - | ASSQDFGVKNEKLF
TRBV11-2 | once | ASSGTGGYGYT
TRBV7-9 | - | ASSFREKDGGYT
TRBV9 | - | ASSPRGGGGAGELF
TRBV6-5 | - | ATTNRGLALEAF